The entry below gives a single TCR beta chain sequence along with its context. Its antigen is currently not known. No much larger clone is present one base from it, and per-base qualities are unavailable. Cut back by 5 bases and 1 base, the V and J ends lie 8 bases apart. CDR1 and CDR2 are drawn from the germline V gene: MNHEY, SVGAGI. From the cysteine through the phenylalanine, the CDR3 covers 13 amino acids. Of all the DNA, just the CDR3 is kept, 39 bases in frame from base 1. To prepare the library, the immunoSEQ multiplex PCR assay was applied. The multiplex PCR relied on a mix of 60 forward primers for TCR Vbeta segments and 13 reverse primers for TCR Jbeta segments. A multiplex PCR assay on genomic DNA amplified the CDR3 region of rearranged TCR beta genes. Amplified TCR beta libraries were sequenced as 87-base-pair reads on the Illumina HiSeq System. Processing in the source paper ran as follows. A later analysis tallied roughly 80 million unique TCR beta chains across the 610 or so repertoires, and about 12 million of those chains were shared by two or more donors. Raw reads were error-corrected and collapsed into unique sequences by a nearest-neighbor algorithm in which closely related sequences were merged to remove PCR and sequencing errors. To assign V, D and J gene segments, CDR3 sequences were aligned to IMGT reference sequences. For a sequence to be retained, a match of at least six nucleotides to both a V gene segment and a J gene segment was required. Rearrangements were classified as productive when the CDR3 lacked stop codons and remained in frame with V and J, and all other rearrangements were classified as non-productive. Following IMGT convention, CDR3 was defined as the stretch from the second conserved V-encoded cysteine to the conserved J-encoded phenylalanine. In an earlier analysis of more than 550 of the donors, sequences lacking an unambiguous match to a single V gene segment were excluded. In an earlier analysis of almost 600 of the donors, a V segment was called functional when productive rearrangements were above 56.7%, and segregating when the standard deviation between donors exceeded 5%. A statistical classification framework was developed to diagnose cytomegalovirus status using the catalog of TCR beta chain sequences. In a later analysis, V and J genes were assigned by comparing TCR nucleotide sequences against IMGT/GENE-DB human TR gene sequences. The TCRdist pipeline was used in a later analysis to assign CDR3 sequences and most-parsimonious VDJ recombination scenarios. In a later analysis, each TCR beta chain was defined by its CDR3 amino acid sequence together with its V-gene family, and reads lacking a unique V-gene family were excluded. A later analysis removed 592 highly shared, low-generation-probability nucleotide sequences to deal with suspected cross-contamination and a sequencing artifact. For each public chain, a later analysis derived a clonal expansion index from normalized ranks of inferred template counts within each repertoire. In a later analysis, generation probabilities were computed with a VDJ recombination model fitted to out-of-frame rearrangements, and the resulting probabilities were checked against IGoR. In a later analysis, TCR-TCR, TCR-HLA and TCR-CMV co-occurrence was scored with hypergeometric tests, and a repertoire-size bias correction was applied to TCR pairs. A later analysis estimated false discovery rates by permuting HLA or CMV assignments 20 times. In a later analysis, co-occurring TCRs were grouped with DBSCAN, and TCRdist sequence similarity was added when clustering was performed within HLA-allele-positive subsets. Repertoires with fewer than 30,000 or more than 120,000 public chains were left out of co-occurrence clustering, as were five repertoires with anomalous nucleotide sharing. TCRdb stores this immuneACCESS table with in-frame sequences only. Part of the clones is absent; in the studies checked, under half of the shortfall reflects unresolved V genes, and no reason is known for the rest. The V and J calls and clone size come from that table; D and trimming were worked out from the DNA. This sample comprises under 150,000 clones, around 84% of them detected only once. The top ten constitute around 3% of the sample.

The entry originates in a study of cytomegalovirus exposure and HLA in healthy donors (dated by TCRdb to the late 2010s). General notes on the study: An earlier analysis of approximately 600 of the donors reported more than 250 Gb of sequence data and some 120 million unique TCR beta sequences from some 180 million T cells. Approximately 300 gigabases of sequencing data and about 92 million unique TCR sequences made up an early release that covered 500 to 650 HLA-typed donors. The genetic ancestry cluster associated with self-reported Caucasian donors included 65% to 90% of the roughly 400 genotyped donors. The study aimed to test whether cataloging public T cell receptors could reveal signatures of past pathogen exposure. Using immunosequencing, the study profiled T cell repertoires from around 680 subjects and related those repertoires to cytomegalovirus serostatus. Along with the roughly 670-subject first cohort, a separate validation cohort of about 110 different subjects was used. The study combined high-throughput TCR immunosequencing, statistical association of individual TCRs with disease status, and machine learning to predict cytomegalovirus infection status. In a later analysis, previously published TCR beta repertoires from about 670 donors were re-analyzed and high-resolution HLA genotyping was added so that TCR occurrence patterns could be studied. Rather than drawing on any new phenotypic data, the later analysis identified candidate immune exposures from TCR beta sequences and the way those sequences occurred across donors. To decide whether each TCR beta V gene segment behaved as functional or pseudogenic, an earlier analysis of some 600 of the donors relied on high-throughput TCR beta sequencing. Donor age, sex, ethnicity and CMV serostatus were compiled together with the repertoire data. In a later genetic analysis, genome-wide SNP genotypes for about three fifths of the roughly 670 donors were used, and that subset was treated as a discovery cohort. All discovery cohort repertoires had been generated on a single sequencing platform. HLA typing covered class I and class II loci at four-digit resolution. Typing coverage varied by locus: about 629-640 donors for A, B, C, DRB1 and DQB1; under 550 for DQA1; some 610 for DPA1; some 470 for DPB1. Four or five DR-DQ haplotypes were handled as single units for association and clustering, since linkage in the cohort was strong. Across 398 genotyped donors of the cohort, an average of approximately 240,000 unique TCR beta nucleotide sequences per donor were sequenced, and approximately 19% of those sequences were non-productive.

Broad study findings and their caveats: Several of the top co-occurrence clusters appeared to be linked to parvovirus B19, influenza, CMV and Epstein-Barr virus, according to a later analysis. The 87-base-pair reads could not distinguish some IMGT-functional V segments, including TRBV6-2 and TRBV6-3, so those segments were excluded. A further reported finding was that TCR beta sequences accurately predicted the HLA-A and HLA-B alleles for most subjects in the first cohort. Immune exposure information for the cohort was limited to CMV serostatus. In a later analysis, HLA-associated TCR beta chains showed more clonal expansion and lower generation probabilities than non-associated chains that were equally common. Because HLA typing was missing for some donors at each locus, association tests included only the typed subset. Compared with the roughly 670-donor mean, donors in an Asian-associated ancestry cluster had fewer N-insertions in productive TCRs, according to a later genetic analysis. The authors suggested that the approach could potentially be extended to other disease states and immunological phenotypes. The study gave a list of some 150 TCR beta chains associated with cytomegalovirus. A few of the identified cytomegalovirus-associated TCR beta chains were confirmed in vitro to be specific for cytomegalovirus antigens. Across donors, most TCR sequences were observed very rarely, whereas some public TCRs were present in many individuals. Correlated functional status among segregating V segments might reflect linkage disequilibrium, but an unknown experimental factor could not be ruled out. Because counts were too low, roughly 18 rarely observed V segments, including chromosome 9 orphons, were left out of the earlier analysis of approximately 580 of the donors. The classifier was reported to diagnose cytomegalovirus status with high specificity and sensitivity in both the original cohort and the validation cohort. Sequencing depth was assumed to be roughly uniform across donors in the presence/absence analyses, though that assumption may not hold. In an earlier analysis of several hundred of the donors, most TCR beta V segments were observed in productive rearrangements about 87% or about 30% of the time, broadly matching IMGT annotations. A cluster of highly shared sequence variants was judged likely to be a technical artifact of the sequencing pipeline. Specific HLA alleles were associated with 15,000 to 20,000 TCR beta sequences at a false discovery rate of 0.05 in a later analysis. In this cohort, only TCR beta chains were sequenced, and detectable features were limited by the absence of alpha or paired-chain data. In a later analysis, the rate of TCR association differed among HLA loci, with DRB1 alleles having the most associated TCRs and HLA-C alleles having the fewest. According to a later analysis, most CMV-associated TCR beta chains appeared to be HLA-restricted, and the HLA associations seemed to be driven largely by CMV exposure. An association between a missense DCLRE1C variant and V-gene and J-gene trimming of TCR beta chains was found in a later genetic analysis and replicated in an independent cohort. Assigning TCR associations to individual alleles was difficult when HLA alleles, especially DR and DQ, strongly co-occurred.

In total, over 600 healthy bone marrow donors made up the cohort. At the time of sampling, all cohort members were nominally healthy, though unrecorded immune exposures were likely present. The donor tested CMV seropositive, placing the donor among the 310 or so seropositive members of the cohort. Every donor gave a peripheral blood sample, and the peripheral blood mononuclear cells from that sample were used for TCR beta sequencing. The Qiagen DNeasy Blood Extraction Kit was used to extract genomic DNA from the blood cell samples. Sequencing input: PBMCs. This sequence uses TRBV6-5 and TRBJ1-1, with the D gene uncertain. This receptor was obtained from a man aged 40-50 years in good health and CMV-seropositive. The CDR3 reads CASSAQRNTEAFF. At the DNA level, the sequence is TGTGCCAGCAGTGCACAGAGGAACACTGAAGCTTTCTTT.